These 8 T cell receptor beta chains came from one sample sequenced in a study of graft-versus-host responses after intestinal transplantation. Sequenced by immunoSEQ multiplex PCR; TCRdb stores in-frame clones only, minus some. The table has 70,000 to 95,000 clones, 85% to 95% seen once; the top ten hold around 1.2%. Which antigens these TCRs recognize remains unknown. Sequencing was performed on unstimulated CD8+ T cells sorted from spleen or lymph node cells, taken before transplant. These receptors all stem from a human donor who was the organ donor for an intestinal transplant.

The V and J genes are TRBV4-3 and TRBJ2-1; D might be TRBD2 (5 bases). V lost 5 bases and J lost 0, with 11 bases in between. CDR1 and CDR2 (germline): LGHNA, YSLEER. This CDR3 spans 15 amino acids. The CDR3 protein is CASSADWNSYNEQFF. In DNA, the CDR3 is TGCGCCAGCAGCGCGGACTGGAACTCCTACAATGAGCAGTTCTTC.

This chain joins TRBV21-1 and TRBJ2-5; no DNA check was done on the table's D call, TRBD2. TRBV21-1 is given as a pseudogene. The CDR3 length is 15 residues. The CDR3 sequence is CASSKGRGRSETQYF. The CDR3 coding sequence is TGTGCCAGCAGCAAAGGACGCGGGAGAAGCGAGACCCAGTACTTC.

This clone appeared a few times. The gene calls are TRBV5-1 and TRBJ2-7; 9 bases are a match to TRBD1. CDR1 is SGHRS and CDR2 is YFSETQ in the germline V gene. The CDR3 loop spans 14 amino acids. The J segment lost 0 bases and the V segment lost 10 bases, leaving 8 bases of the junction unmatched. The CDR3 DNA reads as TGCGCCCTGCCCAGGACAGGGGCCTCCTACGAGCAGTACTTC. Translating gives CALPRTGASYEQYF.

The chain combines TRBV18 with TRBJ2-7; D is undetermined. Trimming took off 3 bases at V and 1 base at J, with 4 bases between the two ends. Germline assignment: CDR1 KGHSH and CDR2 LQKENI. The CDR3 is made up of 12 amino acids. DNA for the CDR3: TGTGCCAGCTCACCCGGTTCCTACGAGCAGTACTTC. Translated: CASSPGSYEQYF.

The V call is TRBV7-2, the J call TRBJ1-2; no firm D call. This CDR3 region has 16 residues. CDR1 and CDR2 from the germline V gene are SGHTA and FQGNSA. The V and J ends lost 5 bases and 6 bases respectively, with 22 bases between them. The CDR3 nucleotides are TGTGCCAGCAGCCCACCCATCGCGGGCACTCCGAATGGCTACACCTTC. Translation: CASSPPIAGTPNGYTF.

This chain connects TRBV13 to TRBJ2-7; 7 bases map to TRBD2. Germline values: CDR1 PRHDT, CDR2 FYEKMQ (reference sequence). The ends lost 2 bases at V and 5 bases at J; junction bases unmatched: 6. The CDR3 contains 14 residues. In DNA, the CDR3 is TGTGCCAGCAGCTTAATGGCGGGGGTCAACGAGCAGTACTTC. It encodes CASSLMAGVNEQYF.

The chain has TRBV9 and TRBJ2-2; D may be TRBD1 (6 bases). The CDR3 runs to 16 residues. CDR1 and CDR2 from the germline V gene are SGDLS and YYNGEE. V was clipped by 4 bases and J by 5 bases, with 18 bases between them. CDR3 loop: CASSLPGTTRTGELFF. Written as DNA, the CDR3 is TGTGCCAGCAGCCTCCCCGGGACAACCCGGACCGGGGAGCTGTTTTTT.

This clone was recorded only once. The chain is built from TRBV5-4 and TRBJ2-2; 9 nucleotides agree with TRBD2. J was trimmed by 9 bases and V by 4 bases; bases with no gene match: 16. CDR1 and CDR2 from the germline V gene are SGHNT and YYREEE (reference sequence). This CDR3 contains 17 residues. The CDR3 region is CASSPLTGLAIDRELFF. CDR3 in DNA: TGTGCCAGCAGCCCTCTAACGGGACTAGCCATAGACCGGGAGCTGTTTTTT.